The 20 T cell receptor beta chains given below trace back to one sample, sequenced in a study of control samples from healthy donors and cancer patients. Some clones are missing from TCRdb's copy, which holds only in-frame ones; the method was immunoSEQ multiplex PCR. The table lists tens of thousands of clones, roughly 86% of them singletons. Sequenced input: blood. The receptor set was obtained from a middle-aged man in good health.

The V call is TRBV9, the J call TRBJ1-5; tentatively, D is TRBD1 (6 bases). The CDR3 runs to 15 residues. CDR1 and CDR2 (germline): SGDLS, YYNGEE. The ends were cut back, 0 bases at V and 5 bases at J, with 12 bases in the middle. CDR3 DNA: TGTGCCAGCAGCGTAGATGGGGGGCTTCATCAGCCCCAGCATTTT. It encodes CASSVDGGLHQPQHF. Full variable domain (remainder filled in from reference TRBV9 and TRBJ1-5): DSGVTQTPKHLITATGQRVTLRCSPRSGDLSVYWYQQSLDQGLQFLIQYYNGEERAKGNILERFSAQQFPDLHSELNLSSLELGDSALYFCASSVDGGLHQPQHFGDGTRLSIL.

The chain couples TRBV7-9 to TRBJ2-7, with a weak D call TRBD1 (6 bases). CDR3 length: 13 residues. Germline lookup yields CDR1 SEHNR and CDR2 FQNEAQ (reference sequence). Trimming removed 1 base from V and 9 bases from J, with 13 bases in between. CDR3 loop: CASSLEPGHGQYF. The CDR3 DNA reads TGTGCCAGCAGCTTAGAGCCGGGACACGGGCAGTACTTC.

The chain combines TRBV27 with TRBJ1-5; unclear D gene. Looked up from germline, CDR1 is MNHEY and CDR2 is SMNVEV (reference sequence). Trimming removed 5 bases at V and 6 bases at J, with 17 bases between. CDR3 size: 15 residues. The CDR3 loop is CASSTDGRMVQPQHF. CDR3 DNA sequence: TGTGCCAGCAGTACCGACGGGAGGATGGTTCAGCCCCAGCATTTT.

This clone has a handful of counts. The V and J genes are TRBV18 and TRBJ2-3; unclear D gene. V lost 3 bases, J lost 6 bases, and 7 bases lay in between. Germline-derived CDR1 and CDR2 are KGHSH and LQKENI. The CDR3 is made up of 12 amino acids. The CDR3, as DNA: TGTGCCAGCTCACCCAGCCGGGATACGCAGTATTTT. It translates to CASSPSRDTQYF.

This chain links TRBV5-6 with TRBJ1-5; D is undetermined. This CDR3 has 13 residues. Germline V gives CDR1 SGHDT, CDR2 YYEEEE. V was shortened by 2 bases and J by 7 bases, with 10 bases between the two germline ends. The CDR3 region has the DNA TGTGCCAGCAGCTTAGGGCCCGGACAGCCCCAGCATTTT. This codes for CASSLGPGQPQHF.

V and J are TRBV3-1 (or the pseudogene TRBV3-2) and TRBJ1-2; no reliable D call. CDR3 length: 14 residues. Between the trimmed V and J ends, which lost 2 bases and 8 bases, there was a span of 15 bases. CDR1 and CDR2 from the germline V gene are LGHDT and YNNKEL (reference sequence). As DNA, the CDR3 is TGTGCCAGCAGCCAATTTCCGGGCTTTGGCGGCTACACCTTC. It encodes CASSQFPGFGGYTF.

The J gene is TRBJ1-1, the V gene TRBV4-3; 7 bases are a match to TRBD1. Germline-derived CDR1 and CDR2 are LGHNA and YSLEER. The CDR3 is 15 residues long. V trimming: 2 bases; J trimming: 0 bases; junction bases outside the gene matches: 3. The CDR3 here is CASSQQTGLNTEAFF. The DNA of the CDR3 is TGCGCCAGCAGCCAACAGACAGGGTTGAACACTGAAGCTTTCTTT.

The chain couples TRBV30 to TRBJ1-3; 9 bases map to TRBD1. In germline, CDR1 is GTSNPN, CDR2 SVGIG (reference sequence). The CDR3 consists of 18 residues. Losses at the gene ends were 1 base for V and 3 bases for J; bases not matched to a gene: 13. This CDR3 reads CAWSDPNTGGAGGNTIYF. The CDR3 DNA is TGTGCCTGGAGTGACCCGAACACAGGGGGCGCCGGTGGAAACACCATATATTTT.

This clone has a handful of counts. V and J are TRBV5-6 and TRBJ2-5, with 16 bases identical to TRBD2. The CDR3 runs 19 residues. Unmatched junction bases numbered 15, after V lost 5 bases and J lost 5 bases. Germline CDR1 SGHDT, CDR2 YYEEEE. The chain's CDR3 is CASRLGTSGGALFFETQYF. The CDR3 coding sequence is TGTGCCAGCAGACTCGGGACTAGCGGGGGGGCTTTATTTTTCGAGACCCAGTACTTC.

CDR3 amino acids: CASSLGTIPYGYTF. The CDR3 DNA reads TGTGCCAGCAGCTTGGGGACGATTCCCTATGGCTACACCTTC. The V and J genes are TRBV5-6 and TRBJ1-2, with D hard to call. V was cut by 0 bases and J by 4 bases, with 10 bases left in between. Germline V CDR1 and CDR2: SGHDT, YYEEEE. The CDR3 contains 14 residues.

This clone was counted once. J is TRBJ2-1 and V is TRBV7-9, with D perhaps matching TRBD2 (7 bases). Germline lookup yields CDR1 SEHNR and CDR2 FQNEAQ (reference sequence). Trimming shortened V by 6 bases and J by 0 bases, and 24 bases separated the two germline ends. The CDR3 spans 19 residues. The CDR3 protein is CASSTVFIGGPGSYNEQFF. CDR3 nucleotide sequence: TGTGCCAGCAGTACAGTTTTTATCGGGGGGCCGGGCTCCTACAATGAGCAGTTCTTC.

J is TRBJ2-1 and V is TRBV12-3 or TRBV12-4; no firm D call. V lost 5 bases and J 6 bases, leaving 5 bases between the germline ends. The CDR3 extends over 11 amino acids. CDR3: CASSPGNEQFF. CDR3 sequence (DNA): TGTGCCAGCAGTCCTGGCAATGAGCAGTTCTTC.

This rearrangement joins TRBV4-1 to TRBJ2-5; D may be TRBD1 (6 bases). V dropped 2 bases and J dropped 3 bases, with 7 bases sitting between them. Germline V gives CDR1 MGHRA, CDR2 YSYEKL. This CDR3 region has 13 residues. DNA of the CDR3: TGCGCCAGCAGCCAAAGGACAGAAGAGACCCAGTACTTC. This gives the protein CASSQRTEETQYF.

The J gene is TRBJ2-5, the V gene TRBV5-1; unclear D gene. V was cut by 4 bases and J by 1 base, with 2 bases left in between. The germline V gene has CDR1 SGHRS and CDR2 YFSETQ. The CDR3 length is 11 residues. The CDR3 loop is CASSTQETQYF. For the CDR3, the DNA is TGCGCCAGCAGCACCCAAGAGACCCAGTACTTC.

The CDR3 region is CASSDAFGTSKLNV. DNA of the CDR3: TGTGCCAGCAGTGATGCATTCGGGACTAGCAAATTGAACGTC. The chain carries TRBV6-1 and TRBJ2-7; TRBD2 matches 9 bases. The CDR3 is 14 residues long. Per the germline V gene, CDR1 is MNHNS and CDR2 is SASEGT.

This chain links TRBV6-5 with TRBJ1-6; a possible D gene is TRBD1 (6 bases). V lost 6 bases and J lost 7, with 16 bases in between. The CDR3 is made up of 15 amino acids. Germline V gene data show CDR1 as MNHEY and CDR2 as SVGAGI. CDR3 region: CASSLQGRWNSPLHF. The CDR3 DNA reads as TGTGCCAGCAGCCTACAGGGCCGATGGAATTCACCCCTCCACTTT.

V usage is TRBV4-3 and J usage is TRBJ1-5; TRBD1 might be the D (6 bases). Trimming pared 0 bases from V and 5 bases from J, leaving 11 bases between. Germline values: CDR1 LGHNA, CDR2 YSLEER. The CDR3 runs 15 residues. Here the CDR3 reads CASSQDYRVDQPQHF. Here the CDR3 DNA reads TGCGCCAGCAGCCAAGATTACAGGGTAGATCAGCCCCAGCATTTT.

This clone occurred a few times. This sequence joins TRBV9 and TRBJ1-2; 7 bases align to TRBD1. Trimming took 7 bases from V and 4 from J; bases not matched to a gene: 10. The CDR3 length is 14 residues. Per the germline V gene, CDR1 is SGDLS and CDR2 is YYNGEE. The DNA of the CDR3 is TGTGCCAGCGAAGGGGGCGGTCGTTCCTATGGCTACACCTTC. Its translation is CASEGGGRSYGYTF.

The rearrangement links TRBV2 to TRBJ1-2; 7 bases match TRBD1. This CDR3 is 13 amino acids long. Per germline, CDR1 SNHLY and CDR2 FYNNEI. V shed 2 bases, J shed 4 bases, and the junction held 1 base outside the gene matches. This CDR3 reads CASSERDSYGYTF. The DNA of the CDR3 is TGTGCCAGCAGTGAAAGGGACAGCTATGGCTACACCTTC. The entire variable domain, with the rest obtained from reference TRBV2 and TRBJ1-2, is as follows: EPEVTQTPSHQVTQMGQEVILRCVPISNHLYFYWYRQILGQKVEFLVSFYNNEISEKSEIFDDQFSVERPDGSNFTLKIRSTKLEDSAMYFCASSERDSYGYTFGSGTRLTVV.

V and J are TRBV28 and TRBJ2-3, with D perhaps matching TRBD1 (6 bases). The CDR3 sequence is 13 residues long. Germline-derived CDR1 and CDR2 are MDHEN and SYDVKM. The V and J ends lost 10 bases and 5 bases respectively, with 16 bases between them. The chain's CDR3 is CAINGRGKDTQYF. For the CDR3, the DNA is TGTGCCATTAATGGCAGGGGAAAAGATACGCAGTATTTT. Full variable domain (rest looked up from reference TRBV28 and TRBJ2-3): DVKVTQSSRYLVKRTGEKVFLECVQDMDHENMFWYRQDPGLGLRLIYFSYDVKMKEKGDIPEGYSVSREKKERFSLILESASTNQTSMYLCAINGRGKDTQYFGPGTRLTVL.